Listed here are 27 T cell receptor beta chains from one sample, sequenced in a study of T cell changes during pregnancy in multiple sclerosis. Generated by immunoSEQ multiplex PCR, the TCRdb table keeps only in-frame clones and is missing some. There are tens of thousands of clones in the sample; 80% to 90% occur only once, and about 6.9% lies in the top ten. The sample was CD8+ T cells from peripheral blood mononuclear cells, taken in the second trimester of pregnancy. The receptors shown here come from a female donor with multiple sclerosis, enrolled in a pregnancy study.

The chain recombines TRBV7-9 with TRBJ1-1; D remains unclear. CDR3 length: 14 amino acids. Looked up from germline, CDR1 is SEHNR and CDR2 is FQNEAQ (reference sequence). V lost 5 bases and J lost 3, with 13 bases in between. The chain's CDR3 is CASSPLGLDTEAFF. The CDR3 DNA reads TGTGCCAGCAGCCCCCTCGGGTTGGACACTGAAGCTTTCTTT. Combining the CDR3 with reference TRBV7-9 and TRBJ1-1 gives the whole variable domain DTGVSQNPRHKITKRGQNVTFRCDPISEHNRLYWYRQTLGQGPEFLTYFQNEAQLEKSRLLSDRFSAERPKGSFSTLEIQRTEQGDSAMYLCASSPLGLDTEAFFGQGTRLTVV.

The chain employs TRBV7-8 and TRBJ2-6; D perhaps matches TRBD1 (5 bases). CDR3 size: 16 residues. Germline V gives CDR1 SGHVS, CDR2 FQNEAQ. Trimming took off 3 bases at V and 0 bases at J, with 9 bases between the two ends. CDR3: CASSLTADSGANVLTF. In DNA, the CDR3 is TGTGCCAGCAGCTTGACAGCCGACTCTGGGGCCAACGTCCTGACTTTC. Based on the CDR3 plus reference TRBV7-8 and TRBJ2-6, the full variable domain is GAGVSQSPRYKVAKRGQDVALRCDPISGHVSLFWYQQALGQGPEFLTYFQNEAQLDKSGLPSDRFFAERPEGSVSTLKIQRTQQEDSAVYLCASSLTADSGANVLTFGAGSRLTVL.

The chain links TRBV4-3 to TRBJ2-1; 9 nucleotides line up with TRBD2. Germline values: CDR1 LGHNA, CDR2 YSLEER. This CDR3 has 15 residues. V was clipped by 3 bases and J by 3 bases; unmatched bases: 3. The CDR3 DNA sequence: TGCGCCAGCAGCCAGCGGGGGGGTCTCTACAATGAGCAGTTCTTC. Its protein is CASSQRGGLYNEQFF.

The chain has TRBV11-2 and TRBJ1-2; 8 nucleotides line up with TRBD1. The CDR3 covers 14 residues. The germline gives CDR1 SGHAT, CDR2 FQNNGV. V was clipped by 5 bases and J by 4 bases; unmatched bases: 6. CDR3 loop: CASSRTGTIYGYTF. For the CDR3, the DNA is TGTGCCAGCAGCCGGACAGGGACTATCTATGGCTACACCTTC.

In its sample, this clone was seen once. This chain uses TRBV6-1 with TRBJ2-1, with a weak D call TRBD1 (6 bases). Germline CDR1 is MNHNS and CDR2 is SASEGT. The CDR3 totals 15 residues. V gave up 5 bases and J gave up 9 bases, with 20 bases separating them. The CDR3 loop is CASSLSLTGRGEQFF. DNA of the CDR3: TGTGCCAGCAGTCTTTCCTTGACAGGTCGCGGTGAGCAGTTCTTC.

The J gene is TRBJ2-1, the V gene TRBV28, with D perhaps matching TRBD1 (6 bases). This CDR3 region has 15 residues. With 6 bases removed from V and 5 bases from J, the gap between germline ends came to 17 bases. Germline loops: CDR1 MDHEN, CDR2 SYDVKM. The CDR3 bases are TGTGCCAGCAGGCACCCGGACAGACTAAACAATGAGCAGTTCTTC. Translating gives CASRHPDRLNNEQFF.

The chain couples TRBV9 to TRBJ2-7; TRBD2 might be the D (6 bases). V dropped 0 bases and J dropped 3 bases, with 10 bases sitting between them. Germline values: CDR1 SGDLS, CDR2 YYNGEE. The CDR3 extends over 14 amino acids. The CDR3 bases are TGTGCCAGCAGCGTAGGGGGGGAAGACTACGAGCAGTACTTC. Its translation is CASSVGGEDYEQYF.

This sequence joins TRBV10-3 and TRBJ1-1; possibly TRBD1 for D (5 bases). Germline CDR1 and CDR2: ENHRY and SYGVKD. V lost 6 bases to trimming and J lost 1 base, with 12 bases between them. This CDR3 has 14 amino acids. CDR3 in amino acids: CAIRHGHPNTEAFF. The CDR3 coding sequence is TGTGCCATCAGACATGGACACCCGAACACTGAAGCTTTCTTT.

The chain couples TRBV7-9 to TRBJ2-3; no clear D gene. With 4 bases removed from V and 0 bases from J, the gap between germline ends came to 11 bases. CDR1 and CDR2 from the germline V gene are SEHNR and FQNEAQ (reference sequence). The CDR3 length is 15 residues. The CDR3 DNA follows: TGTGCCAGCAGCTACCCGGGTGTTAGCACAGATACGCAGTATTTT. It translates to CASSYPGVSTDTQYF.

This clone appeared once. The chain couples TRBV7-8 to TRBJ1-1, with a weak D call TRBD1 (5 bases). CDR1 and CDR2 (germline): SGHVS, FQNEAQ. V was pared by 0 bases and J by 6 bases, with 11 bases between. The CDR3 is 14 residues long. CDR3 nucleotide sequence: TGTGCCAGCAGCTTAGCTTCGGGGGTCCCTGAAGCTTTCTTT. Its protein product is CASSLASGVPEAFF.

The rearrangement links TRBV7-6 to TRBJ1-2; D is unclear. Trimming took 8 bases from V and 8 from J, leaving 15 bases between them. Germline assignment: CDR1 SGHVS and CDR2 FNYEAQ. This CDR3 has 12 residues. CDR3 nucleotides: TGTGCCAGCGCCCCGAAATTCGGGGGCTACACCTTC. This sequence encodes CASAPKFGGYTF.

The rearrangement joins TRBV15 to TRBJ2-5, with D unresolved. The CDR3 is 13 amino acids. Germline V gene data show CDR1 as LNHNV and CDR2 as YYDKDF (reference sequence). Between the trimmed V and J ends, which lost 3 bases and 5 bases, there was a span of 10 bases. The CDR3 reads CATSRVEYETQYF. The CDR3 DNA is TGTGCCACCAGCAGGGTCGAGTATGAGACCCAGTACTTC.

The J gene is TRBJ2-2, the V gene TRBV19; 14 bases line up with TRBD2. The CDR3 loop spans 17 amino acids. Germline V gives CDR1 LNHDA, CDR2 SQIVND (reference sequence). Trimming took 6 bases from V and 8 from J; bases not matched to a gene: 11. The CDR3 DNA reads TGTGCCAGTAGCGCCGAAGCCGGGACTAGCGGGAGAGGGGAGCTGTTTTTT. Protein sequence: CASSAEAGTSGRGELFF.

V gene TRBV11-2 combines with J gene TRBJ2-7, with D possibly TRBD2 on 6 matching bases. V lost 5 bases to trimming and J lost 7 bases, with 6 bases between them. The length of the CDR3 is 10 residues. Germline V gives CDR1 SGHAT, CDR2 FQNNGV. CDR3 loop: CASSRGEQYF. The CDR3 DNA reads TGTGCCAGCAGCCGGGGGGAGCAGTACTTC.

The rearrangement uses TRBV7-2 and TRBJ1-2, with 9 bases aligning to TRBD1. The CDR3 is made up of 14 amino acids. J lost 5 bases, V lost 5 bases, and 6 bases had no gene match. Germline lookup yields CDR1 SGHTA and CDR2 FQGNSA. This CDR3 is CASSPGQGKYGYTF. The CDR3, as DNA: TGTGCCAGCAGCCCGGGACAGGGCAAATATGGCTACACCTTC. The whole variable domain, filled in from reference TRBV7-2 and TRBJ1-2, reads GAGVSQSPSNKVTEKGKDVELRCDPISGHTALYWYRQSLGQGLEFLIYFQGNSAPDKSGLPSDRFSAERTGGSVSTLTIQRTQQEDSAVYLCASSPGQGKYGYTFGSGTRLTVV.

This rearrangement joins TRBV6-5 to TRBJ2-7, with TRBD2 matching 8 bases. Trimming took 7 bases from V and 5 from J; bases not matched to a gene: 4. The CDR3 is made up of 12 amino acids. Germline CDR1 MNHEY, CDR2 SVGAGI. In DNA, the CDR3 is TGTGCCAGCATGCAAGCGGGAGACGAGCAGTACTTC. This gives the protein CASMQAGDEQYF.

This chain joins TRBV7-3 and TRBJ2-7, with D perhaps TRBD2 (7 bases). Germline V lookup: CDR1 SGHTA, CDR2 FQGTGA. Trimming pared 5 bases from V and 2 bases from J, leaving 16 bases between. The CDR3 totals 15 residues. CDR3 loop: CASSITSGGPYEQYF. The CDR3 DNA is TGTGCCAGCAGCATTACCTCGGGGGGCCCCTACGAGCAGTACTTC.

The chain combines TRBV10-3 with TRBJ1-1; 8 positions match TRBD1. The V and J ends lost 3 bases and 5 bases, in that order; junction bases with no gene match: 5. The CDR3 spans 14 residues. Germline V gene data show CDR1 as ENHRY and CDR2 as SYGVKD. The CDR3, as DNA: TGTGCCATCAGTGATCCTGACAGGGGAACTGAAGCTTTCTTT. Its protein is CAISDPDRGTEAFF.

The rearrangement links TRBV6-5 to TRBJ2-7; 8 bases align to TRBD2. Per germline, CDR1 MNHEY and CDR2 SVGAGI. The length of the CDR3 is 14 residues. Losses at the gene ends were 8 bases for V and 0 bases for J; bases not matched to a gene: 6. The CDR3 region is CASGPGGSSYEQYF. The CDR3, as DNA: TGTGCCAGCGGCCCGGGGGGGAGCTCCTACGAGCAGTACTTC.

This clone was observed a handful of times. The chain recombines TRBV7-8 with TRBJ1-5; a weak D match, TRBD1 (5 bases). The CDR3 sequence is 14 residues long. V lost 0 bases and J lost 4, with 7 bases in between. In germline, CDR1 is SGHVS, CDR2 FQNEAQ. CDR3 in DNA: TGTGCCAGCAGCTTAGCCCAGGGAAATCAGCCCCAGCATTTT. Encoded protein: CASSLAQGNQPQHF.

The chain joins TRBV5-1 to TRBJ2-7; 7 nucleotides line up with TRBD1. V dropped 4 bases and J dropped 4; count of bases not matched to a gene: 8. Germline V gene data show CDR1 as SGHRS and CDR2 as YFSETQ. This CDR3 contains 14 residues. CDR3 in DNA: TGCGCCAGCAGCGGGGTGAAGGGGGCTTACGAGCAGTACTTC. Amino acids: CASSGVKGAYEQYF.

J is TRBJ1-1 and V is TRBV28; D unresolved. CDR1 is MDHEN and CDR2 is SYDVKM in the germline V gene. The V end was cut by 3 bases, the J end by 0 bases, with 8 bases between. This CDR3 contains 14 residues. CDR3 protein: CASSFERMNTEAFF. The CDR3 nucleotides are TGTGCCAGCAGTTTCGAGCGAATGAACACTGAAGCTTTCTTT.

This rearrangement joins TRBV7-9 to TRBJ1-2, with D maybe TRBD1 (5 bases). Trimming removed 6 bases at V and 5 bases at J, with 22 bases between. The CDR3 covers 16 residues. The germline V gene has CDR1 SEHNR and CDR2 FQNEAQ (reference sequence). Written as DNA, the CDR3 is TGTGCCAGCAGTCGTAGCCGGACACATTCTCGTTATGGCTACACCTTC. Translating gives CASSRSRTHSRYGYTF.

The chain is built from TRBV7-9 and TRBJ2-7, with 13 nucleotides matching TRBD2. CDR3 length: 17 amino acids. Germline loops: CDR1 SEHNR, CDR2 FQNEAQ (reference sequence). The J segment lost 6 bases and the V segment lost 6 bases, leaving 14 bases of the junction unmatched. The CDR3 coding sequence is TGTGCCAGCAGTCCCCTTCTACTAGCGGGGGGGCGAGGCGAGCAGTACTTC. Its protein product is CASSPLLLAGGRGEQYF.

V usage is TRBV7-2 and J usage is TRBJ2-1, with 7 bases identical to TRBD2. The CDR3 runs to 16 residues. The germline V gene has CDR1 SGHTA and CDR2 FQGNSA. The J segment lost 9 bases and the V segment lost 2 bases, leaving 13 bases of the junction unmatched. Written as DNA, the CDR3 is TGTGCCAGCAGCTTAATTTCCGGCGGGAGTGTTTCTGAGCAGTTCTTC. Protein sequence: CASSLISGGSVSEQFF. Drawing the rest from reference TRBV7-2 and TRBJ2-1, the complete variable domain is GAGVSQSPSNKVTEKGKDVELRCDPISGHTALYWYRQSLGQGLEFLIYFQGNSAPDKSGLPSDRFSAERTGGSVSTLTIQRTQQEDSAVYLCASSLISGGSVSEQFFGPGTRLTVL.

The V and J genes are TRBV5-6 and TRBJ2-7, with D possibly TRBD2 on 6 matching bases. The V gene lost 3 bases and the J gene lost 2 bases, with 9 bases spanning the gap. The CDR3 has 13 residues. Germline V gene sequence: CDR1 SGHDT, CDR2 YYEEEE. The CDR3 DNA follows: TGTGCCAGCAGCTCAACTAGCCCCTACGAGCAGTACTTC. Residues: CASSSTSPYEQYF.

The chain has TRBV29-1 and TRBJ2-2; D may be TRBD2 (5 bases). V lost 4 bases to trimming and J lost 4 bases, with 13 bases between them. CDR3 size: 14 residues. Germline V CDR1 and CDR2: SQVTM, ANQGSEA. The chain's CDR3 is CSVVGPAGTGELFF. DNA of the CDR3: TGCAGCGTTGTCGGGCCCGCGGGCACCGGGGAGCTGTTTTTT.